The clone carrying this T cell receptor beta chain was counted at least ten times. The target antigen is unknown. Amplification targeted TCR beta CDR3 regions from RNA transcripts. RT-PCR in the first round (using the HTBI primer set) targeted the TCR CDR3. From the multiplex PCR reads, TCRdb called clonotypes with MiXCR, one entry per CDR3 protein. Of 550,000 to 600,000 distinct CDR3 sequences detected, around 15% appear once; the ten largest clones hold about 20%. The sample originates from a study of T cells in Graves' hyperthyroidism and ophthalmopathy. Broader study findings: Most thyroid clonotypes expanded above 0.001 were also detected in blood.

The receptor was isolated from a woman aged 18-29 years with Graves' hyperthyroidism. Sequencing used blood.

The CDR3 region is CSVRGLAGGSTDTQYF. In DNA, the CDR3 is TGCAGCGTCCGAGGACTAGCGGGGGGTAGCACAGATACGCAGTATTTT. The V and J genes are TRBV29-1 and TRBJ2-3; 14 bases line up with TRBD2. This CDR3 spans 16 amino acids. The trim removed 6 bases at V and 0 bases at J, leaving 5 bases unmatched. The germline gives CDR1 SQVTM, CDR2 ANQGSEA.